The 4 T cell receptor beta chains below all came from one sample that was sequenced in a study of cytomegalovirus exposure and HLA in healthy donors. PCR primers comprised 60 Vbeta and 13 Jbeta primers. Profiled with immunoSEQ multiplex PCR; TCRdb holds only in-frame clones, not every one. The table includes 93,000 or so clones, around 77% detected once. Specimen: PBMCs. The receptors come from a man in his forties or fifties in good health and CMV-seropositive.

The CDR3, as DNA: TGTGCCGGGGGACGACTAGCGCGCTACAATGAGCAGTTCTTC. Translation: CAGGRLARYNEQFF. This chain joins TRBV6-1 and TRBJ2-1; TRBD2 agrees at 8 bases. This CDR3 is 14 amino acids long. Germline CDR1 and CDR2: MNHNS and SASEGT. V dropped 11 bases and J dropped 3; count of bases not matched to a gene: 9.

This sequence joins TRBV6-1 and TRBJ2-5; TRBD1 matches 7 bases. Trimming cost V 7 bases and J 2 bases; bases outside gene matches: 7. Germline V gene sequence: CDR1 MNHNS, CDR2 SASEGT. The CDR3 contains 14 residues. Here the CDR3 reads CASTIGTAQETQYF. Written as DNA, the CDR3 is TGTGCCAGCACGATCGGGACAGCTCAAGAGACCCAGTACTTC.

There are a few counts of this clone. The chain couples TRBV18 to TRBJ2-2, with 9 bases lining up with TRBD2. The CDR3 loop spans 18 amino acids. Germline V gives CDR1 KGHSH, CDR2 LQKENI. V was pared by 3 bases and J by 0 bases, with 8 bases of the junction left unmatched. CDR3 residues: CASSPLPGLAANTGELFF. CDR3 nucleotides: TGTGCCAGCTCACCCCTACCGGGACTAGCTGCGAACACCGGGGAGCTGTTTTTT.

The DNA for the CDR3 is TGTGCCAGCAGTCTACAGGGGGCAGTAGAAAAACTGTTTTTT. This gives the protein CASSLQGAVEKLFF. The rearrangement joins TRBV27 to TRBJ1-4; 9 bases match TRBD1. CDR1 and CDR2 from the germline V gene are MNHEY and SMNVEV (reference sequence). The CDR3 sequence is 14 residues long. V shed 5 bases and J 8 bases; nucleotides not matched to a gene: 6. Supplemented by reference TRBV27 and TRBJ1-4, the full variable domain reads EAQVTQNPRYLITVTGKKLTVTCSQNMNHEYMSWYRQDPGLGLRQIYYSMNVEVTDKGDVPEGYKVSRKEKRNFPLILESPSPNQTSLYFCASSLQGAVEKLFFGSGTQLSVL.